Following are 9 T cell receptor beta chains from one sample sequenced in a study of long-term antiretroviral therapy in people with HIV. Running of the v3.0 immunoSEQ assay took place at survey level. Sequencing was performed with immunoSEQ multiplex PCR; in TCRdb, only in-frame clones are kept and a portion is missing. Altogether around 40,000 clones are present, 75% to 90% being singletons, with the ten largest covering about 4%. The material sequenced was unsorted PBMCs, taken just before starting antiretroviral therapy. The receptors were sampled from a woman aged 18 to 35 with HIV.

The V gene is TRBV5-4, the J gene TRBJ2-7; 10 nucleotides line up with TRBD2. The CDR3 spans 15 residues. CDR1 is SGHNT and CDR2 is YYREEE in the germline V gene (reference sequence). J gave up 0 bases and V 2 bases, and 2 bases lay outside the gene matches. CDR3 in DNA: TGTGCCAGCAGCTTAAGCGGGAGGGCCTCCTACGAGCAGTACTTC. It is translated as CASSLSGRASYEQYF.

The chain joins TRBV6-4 to TRBJ1-1; TRBD1 is a possible D gene (6 bases). V lost 3 bases, J lost 4 bases, and 15 bases lay in between. Germline loops: CDR1 MRHNA, CDR2 SNTAGT. This CDR3 is built from 15 residues. The CDR3 here is CASSENGQPFTEAFF. CDR3 coding DNA: TGTGCCAGCAGTGAAAATGGACAGCCCTTCACTGAAGCTTTCTTT.

The J gene is TRBJ2-4, the V gene TRBV9, with D hard to call. V was shortened by 0 bases and J by 4 bases, with 8 bases between the two germline ends. The CDR3 has 14 residues. CDR1 SGDLS and CDR2 YYNGEE come from the germline V gene. This CDR3 is CASSVDGRKNIQYF. The CDR3, as DNA: TGTGCCAGCAGCGTAGATGGCAGAAAAAACATTCAGTACTTC.

This rearrangement joins TRBV2 to TRBJ1-1, with D perhaps matching TRBD1 (6 bases). Germline CDR1 reads SNHLY; CDR2 reads FYNNEI. Between the trimmed V and J ends, which lost 6 bases and 4 bases, there was a span of 15 bases. CDR3 length equals 14 residues. CDR3 sequence reads: CASSPEGGGTEAFF. Here the CDR3 DNA reads TGTGCCAGCAGCCCCGAAGGGGGTGGCACTGAAGCTTTCTTT.

The chain combines TRBV9 with TRBJ2-7, with D maybe TRBD2 (6 bases). Trimming took off 4 bases at V and 2 bases at J, with 16 bases between the two ends. Germline CDR1 reads SGDLS; CDR2 reads YYNGEE. There are 15 residues in the CDR3. For the CDR3, the DNA is TGTGCCAGCAGCCCTGGGGACTCCCGAACCTACGAGCAGTACTTC. It encodes CASSPGDSRTYEQYF. Looking up the rest from reference TRBV9 and TRBJ2-7 gives the full variable domain: DSGVTQTPKHLITATGQRVTLRCSPRSGDLSVYWYQQSLDQGLQFLIQYYNGEERAKGNILERFSAQQFPDLHSELNLSSLELGDSALYFCASSPGDSRTYEQYFGPGTRLTVT.

The rearrangement links TRBV27 to TRBJ2-1; D unresolved. Trimming shortened V by 2 bases and J by 0 bases, and 5 bases separated the two germline ends. CDR1 is MNHEY, CDR2 SMNVEV, per germline (reference sequence). The CDR3 runs to 14 residues. The DNA for the CDR3 is TGTGCCAGCAGTTTAGTTAGCTCCTACAATGAGCAGTTCTTC. Encoded protein: CASSLVSSYNEQFF.

In DNA form, the CDR3 reads TGTGCCAGCAGTTATGGGACGATTTTCCGCACAGATACGCAGTATTTT. This translates into CASSYGTIFRTDTQYF. This chain joins TRBV7-6 and TRBJ2-3; D possibly matches TRBD1 or TRBD2 (5 bases each). V lost 6 bases to trimming and J lost 1 base, with 17 bases between them. Germline-derived CDR1 and CDR2 are SGHVS and FNYEAQ. The CDR3 spans 16 residues.

The rearrangement joins TRBV27 to TRBJ1-3; D is unresolved. Germline assignment: CDR1 MNHEY and CDR2 SMNVEV (reference sequence). With 5 bases removed from V and 2 bases from J, the gap between germline ends came to 13 bases. The CDR3 sequence is 15 residues long. The CDR3 DNA reads as TGTGCCAGCAGTGAAATTGGGATGGCTGGAAACACCATATATTTT. It is translated as CASSEIGMAGNTIYF.

The chain carries TRBV7-2 and TRBJ2-2, with a tentative D call TRBD2 (5 bases). The CDR3 totals 16 residues. Between the trimmed V and J ends, which lost 0 bases and 4 bases, there was a span of 12 bases. Germline CDR1 is SGHTA and CDR2 is FQGNSA. CDR3 region: CASSLARVMSTGELFF. Here the CDR3 DNA reads TGTGCCAGCAGCTTAGCGCGGGTAATGAGCACCGGGGAGCTGTTTTTT.